This T cell receptor beta chain came from a study of T cells after yellow fever vaccination. The V end lost 7 bases, the J end lost 6 bases, and 9 bases lay between the germline ends. Germline V gene sequence: CDR1 SEHNR, CDR2 FQNEAQ (reference sequence). The CDR3 totals 11 residues. Notes on this clonotype: Its target is unknown.

The authors made TCR cDNA by 5'RACE template switching, adding a universal primer site and UMIs. Via MiXCR, TCRdb re-called the 5' RACE reads, giving one row per CDR3 protein. The data contain 150,000 to 200,000 distinct CDR3 sequences, 11% of them singletons. Regarding the study as a whole: FACS-sorted repertoires could harbor abundant contaminating bulk-population clonotypes.

The TCR was taken from a man aged 18 to 30 who received the YFV17D yellow fever vaccine. The chain is built from TRBV7-9 and TRBJ1-1; D unclear. This material consisted of CD8+ T cells sorted from PBMCs, taken 15 days after the yellow fever booster vaccination. CDR3 protein: CASTPRAEAFF. For the CDR3, the DNA is TGTGCCAGCACCCCCCGGGCTGAAGCTTTCTTT.